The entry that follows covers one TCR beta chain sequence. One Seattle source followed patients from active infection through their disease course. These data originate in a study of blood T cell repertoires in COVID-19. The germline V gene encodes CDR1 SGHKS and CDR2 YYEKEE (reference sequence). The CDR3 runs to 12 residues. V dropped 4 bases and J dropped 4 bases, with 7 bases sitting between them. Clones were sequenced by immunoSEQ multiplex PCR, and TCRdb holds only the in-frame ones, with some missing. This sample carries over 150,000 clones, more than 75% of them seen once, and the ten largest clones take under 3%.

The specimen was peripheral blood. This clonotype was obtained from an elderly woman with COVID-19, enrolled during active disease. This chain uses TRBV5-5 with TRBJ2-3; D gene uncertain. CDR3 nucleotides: TGTGCCAGCAGCGGGCCCTCAGATACGCAGTATTTT. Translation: CASSGPSDTQYF.